This T cell receptor beta chain was recorded in a study of T cell responses to AZD1222 COVID-19 vaccine. V shed 4 bases and J 6 bases; nucleotides not matched to a gene: 6. CDR1 and CDR2 from the germline V gene are SGHTS and YDEGEE. The CDR3 is made up of 16 amino acids. Turning to this clone: Antigen: not known.

Broader study findings: Nearly half of the spike-specific TCRs reportedly recognize variant regions that carry no mutations. Recipients of AZD1222 seropositive at baseline numbered only 5 or 6. Across the whole spike, CD4 TCRs peaked at regions 160-218 and 743-854.

Assay used: immunoSEQ multiplex PCR; TCRdb lists only in-frame clones, some missing. The sample lists under 170,000 clones; around 90% were seen once. The chain is built from TRBV5-8 and TRBJ2-4; 14 bases are shared with TRBD2. Here the sequenced sample was peripheral blood, taken 28 days after the second AZD1222 dose. The TCR comes from an adult who received the AZD1222 COVID-19 vaccine. This CDR3 reads CASSAEGLAGGNIQYF. The CDR3 region has the DNA TGTGCCAGCAGCGCGGAAGGACTAGCGGGAGGAAACATTCAGTACTTC.